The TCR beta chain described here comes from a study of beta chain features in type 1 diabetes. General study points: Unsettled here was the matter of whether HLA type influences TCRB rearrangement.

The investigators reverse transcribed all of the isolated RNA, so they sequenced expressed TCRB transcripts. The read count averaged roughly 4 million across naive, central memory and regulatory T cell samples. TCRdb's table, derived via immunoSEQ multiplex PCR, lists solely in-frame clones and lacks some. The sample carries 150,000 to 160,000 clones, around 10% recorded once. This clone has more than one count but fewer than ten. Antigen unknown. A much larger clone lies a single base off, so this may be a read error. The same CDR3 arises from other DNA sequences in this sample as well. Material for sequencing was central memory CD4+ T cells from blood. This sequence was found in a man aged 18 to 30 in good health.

CDR3 sequence reads: CASSLSSYEQYF. CDR3 DNA: TGTGCCAGCAGCTTGAGCTCCTACGAGCAGTACTTC. The chain recombines TRBV7-2 with TRBJ2-7; no firm D call. Trimming pared 3 bases from V and 0 bases from J, leaving 3 bases between. Germline V gene data show CDR1 as SGHTA and CDR2 as FQGNSA. The CDR3 consists of 12 residues. Supplemented by reference TRBV7-2 and TRBJ2-7, the full variable domain reads GAGVSQSPSNKVTEKGKDVELRCDPISGHTALYWYRQSLGQGLEFLIYFQGNSAPDKSGLPSDRFSAERTGGSVSTLTIQRTQQEDSAVYLCASSLSSYEQYFGPGTRLTVT.